This entry lists 18 T cell receptor beta chains sequenced from one sample in a study of CD8 T cells in Susac syndrome. RNA was extracted with the RNeasy kit, and a quantity of roughly 0.45 to 1 ug was reverse transcribed using random hexamers. MiXCR was run by TCRdb on the immunoSEQ multiplex PCR reads, yielding one entry per CDR3 protein. Counted here are 250,000 to 350,000 distinct CDR3 sequences, about 90% occurring once; the ten biggest clones make up 0.065%. The sample comprised CD4+ T cells from PBMCs. All receptors derive from a human donor with multiple sclerosis.

The genes are TRBV7-2 and TRBJ1-2; a possible D gene is TRBD1 (5 bases). The CDR3 totals 14 residues. V lost 4 bases and J 4 bases, leaving 13 bases between the germline ends. Germline V gene sequence: CDR1 SGHTA, CDR2 FQGNSA. CDR3 sequence reads: CASSSPGPSYGYTF. The CDR3, as DNA: TGTGCCAGCAGCTCCCCGGGACCTAGCTATGGCTACACCTTC.

V usage is TRBV12-3 or TRBV12-4 and J usage is TRBJ1-3, with no clear D. Trimming removed 5 bases from V and 0 bases from J, with 8 bases in between. CDR3 length equals 14 residues. The CDR3, as DNA: TGTGCCAGCAGTCGCATCCTCTCTGGAAACACCATATATTTT. Amino acid sequence: CASSRILSGNTIYF.

The gene calls are TRBV6-5 and TRBJ1-1; unclear D gene. This CDR3 is built from 15 residues. Trimming took 5 bases from V and 4 from J, leaving 17 bases between them. Germline assignment: CDR1 MNHEY and CDR2 SVGAGI. The CDR3 DNA is TGTGCCAGCAGTCCTTACCGACAACACGGCACTGAAGCTTTCTTT. Residues: CASSPYRQHGTEAFF.

V and J are TRBV28 and TRBJ1-1, with TRBD1 as a possible D gene (5 bases). The CDR3 sequence is 16 residues long. Germline CDR1 and CDR2: MDHEN and SYDVKM. Trimming left V 2 bases short and J 4 bases short, with 17 bases between. CDR3: CASSLVGWRGGTEAFF. CDR3 sequence (DNA): TGTGCCAGCAGTTTAGTCGGGTGGAGGGGCGGCACTGAAGCTTTCTTT.

The CDR3 sequence is CASSPALDRGEAFF. CDR3 coding DNA: TGTGCCAGCTCACCGGCCCTAGACAGGGGTGAAGCTTTCTTT. This chain connects TRBV18 to TRBJ1-1; TRBD1 matches 8 bases. The CDR3 has 14 residues. Trimming cost V 3 bases and J 7 bases; bases outside gene matches: 7. Germline CDR1 and CDR2: KGHSH and LQKENI.

This chain connects TRBV20-1 to TRBJ2-7, with 10 bases that match TRBD2. Losses at the gene ends were 5 bases for V and 2 bases for J; bases not matched to a gene: 12. The CDR3 extends over 16 amino acids. Per the germline V gene, CDR1 is DFQATT and CDR2 is SNEGSKA (reference sequence). The chain's CDR3 is CSALGGLAGETYEQYF. Here the CDR3 DNA reads TGCAGTGCTCTCGGGGGGCTAGCGGGAGAAACCTACGAGCAGTACTTC.

This chain joins TRBV6-2 or TRBV6-3 and TRBJ1-1, with 9 nucleotides matching TRBD1. Germline assignment: CDR1 MNHEY and CDR2 SVGEGT. The CDR3 runs 14 residues. V shed 6 bases, J shed 3 bases, and the junction held 5 bases outside the gene matches. CDR3 loop: CASRTGGMDTEAFF. CDR3 coding DNA: TGTGCCAGCAGGACAGGGGGTATGGACACTGAAGCTTTCTTT.

V and J are TRBV11-2 and TRBJ1-2; 8 nucleotides align to TRBD1. CDR1 is SGHAT, CDR2 FQNNGV, per germline. This CDR3 contains 13 residues. V was pared by 1 base and J by 14 bases, with 9 bases of the junction left unmatched. The CDR3 DNA is TGTGCCAGCAGCTTAGTCCGGGACAGGCCGAGTACCTTC. Its protein product is CASSLVRDRPSTF.

The chain joins TRBV29-1 to TRBJ2-7; TRBD2 matches at 8 bases. Germline assignment: CDR1 SQVTM and CDR2 ANQGSEA. V dropped 5 bases and J dropped 4; count of bases not matched to a gene: 10. CDR3 length: 14 residues. This CDR3 is CSVSPNGRDYEQYF. CDR3 in DNA: TGCAGCGTTTCTCCAAACGGGAGGGATTACGAGCAGTACTTC.

The chain combines TRBV30 with TRBJ1-3; D call uncertain. Germline CDR1 and CDR2: GTSNPN and SVGIG (reference sequence). Trimming took 4 bases from V and 0 from J, leaving 7 bases between them. The CDR3 contains 13 residues. The CDR3 loop reads CAWTTLSGNTIYF. The CDR3 nucleotides read TGTGCCTGGACGACCCTCTCTGGAAACACCATATATTTT.

Only one count was recorded for this clonotype. The gene calls are TRBV5-1 and TRBJ2-7; D might be TRBD1 or TRBD2, each matching 5 bases. The CDR3 loop spans 13 amino acids. Germline V gene data show CDR1 as SGHRS and CDR2 as YFSETQ. V dropped 4 bases and J dropped 4 bases, with 12 bases sitting between them. The CDR3 nucleotides are TGCGCCAGCAGCCAGGGACCAAATTACGAGCAGTACTTC. This sequence encodes CASSQGPNYEQYF.

The rearrangement joins TRBV7-3 to TRBJ2-2; D might be TRBD1 (5 bases). The germline V gene has CDR1 SGHTA and CDR2 FQGTGA. V lost 4 bases and J 4 bases, leaving 13 bases between the germline ends. CDR3 size: 15 residues. The CDR3 nucleotides read TGTGCCAGCAGCTCACTAACAGGCTTCACCGGGGAGCTGTTTTTT. Translation: CASSSLTGFTGELFF.

The rearrangement uses TRBV7-2 and TRBJ2-1; 14 bases are a match to TRBD2. V dropped 5 bases and J dropped 14; count of bases not matched to a gene: 8. This CDR3 region has 14 residues. CDR1 is SGHTA, CDR2 FQGNSA, per germline. The CDR3 DNA reads as TGTGCCAGCAGCCTTAGGACTAGCGGGGGGTCCAAGTTCTTC. It codes for CASSLRTSGGSKFF.

The chain uses TRBV4-1 and TRBJ2-1; TRBD2 matches 10 bases. Germline V gene data show CDR1 as MGHRA and CDR2 as YSYEKL. V shed 0 bases and J 5 bases; nucleotides not matched to a gene: 7. This CDR3 has 17 amino acids. The CDR3 reads CASSQEVGLAGDNEQFF. CDR3 coding DNA: TGCGCCAGCAGCCAAGAAGTGGGGCTAGCGGGGGACAATGAGCAGTTCTTC.

This clonotype has only a few counts. This chain joins TRBV3-1 and TRBJ2-1; D call uncertain. Trimming pared 3 bases from V and 10 bases from J, leaving 7 bases between. The CDR3 runs to 11 residues. Germline V CDR1 and CDR2: LGHDT, YNNKEL (reference sequence). CDR3 sequence reads: CASSQFGEQFF. The CDR3 DNA reads TGTGCCAGCAGCCAGTTCGGCGAGCAGTTCTTC.

The rearrangement joins TRBV7-9 to TRBJ1-2; 8 bases match TRBD1. The CDR3 covers 14 residues. V gave up 5 bases and J gave up 2 bases; unmatched junction bases: 4. Germline CDR1 is SEHNR and CDR2 is FQNEAQ (reference sequence). CDR3 residues: CASSTRTGNYGYTF. CDR3 DNA: TGTGCCAGCAGCACCCGGACAGGGAACTATGGCTACACCTTC.

This chain joins TRBV28 and TRBJ1-3, with a weak D call TRBD1 (6 bases). The germline gives CDR1 MDHEN, CDR2 SYDVKM. The CDR3 spans 16 residues. V was shortened by 3 bases and J by 0 bases, with 12 bases between the two germline ends. The CDR3 nucleotides read TGTGCCAGCAGTTTTTCAGGGGAGAGCTCTGGAAACACCATATATTTT. Amino acid sequence: CASSFSGESSGNTIYF.

This clonotype was detected only once. The genes are TRBV30 and TRBJ2-5, with TRBD1 as a possible D gene (5 bases). The germline V and J ends were trimmed by 0 bases and 4 bases, with 6 bases remaining between them. CDR3 length: 12 amino acids. In germline, CDR1 is GTSNPN, CDR2 SVGIG (reference sequence). CDR3 DNA sequence: TGTGCCTGGAGTGTTGGGGCAGAGACCCAGTACTTC. It encodes CAWSVGAETQYF.